The entry that follows covers one TCR beta chain sequence. The CDR3 has 13 amino acids. From germline, CDR1 is SNHLY and CDR2 FYNNEI. V was shortened by 8 bases and J by 5 bases, with 12 bases between the two germline ends. These data originate in a study of cytomegalovirus exposure and HLA in healthy donors. Some clones are missing from TCRdb's copy, which holds only in-frame ones; the method was immunoSEQ multiplex PCR. Of a few hundred thousand clones detected, 70% to 90% appear once; the ten largest clones hold around 1%. Sequencing was performed on PBMCs. This clonotype was sampled from a woman between 18 and 30 years old in good health and CMV-seronegative. J is TRBJ2-2 and V is TRBV2, with D possibly being TRBD1 (5 bases). Here the CDR3 reads CASWQGWTGELFF. The CDR3 bases are TGTGCCAGCTGGCAGGGTTGGACCGGGGAGCTGTTTTTT.